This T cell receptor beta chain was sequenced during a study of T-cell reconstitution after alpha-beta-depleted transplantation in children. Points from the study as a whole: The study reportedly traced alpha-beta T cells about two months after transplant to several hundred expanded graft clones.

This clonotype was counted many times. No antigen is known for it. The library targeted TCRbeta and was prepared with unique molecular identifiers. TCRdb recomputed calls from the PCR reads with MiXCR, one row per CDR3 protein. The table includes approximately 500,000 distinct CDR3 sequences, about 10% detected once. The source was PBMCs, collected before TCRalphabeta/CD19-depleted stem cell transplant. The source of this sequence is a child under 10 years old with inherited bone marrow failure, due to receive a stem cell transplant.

CDR3 protein: CASSKLNGKGGKETQYF. Written as DNA, the CDR3 is TGTGCCAGCAGCAAATTAAACGGAAAGGGTGGCAAGGAGACCCAGTACTTC. The rearrangement links TRBV21-1 to TRBJ2-5; TRBD1, the table's D call, was not compared with the DNA. TRBV21-1 is a pseudogene. This CDR3 has 17 amino acids.